This TCR beta chain was identified in a study of molecular identifiers for immune sequencing clone quantification. About the study: The replicates split RNA from roughly 20,000 or 100,000 naive CD8 cells five ways and sequenced four.

This clonotype was found many times. Its target is unknown. Listed TCR primers, together with previously described methods, were used for the bulk TCR libraries. One entry per CDR3 protein, called by TCRdb with MiXCR from the PCR reads. The sample lists roughly 71,000 distinct CDR3 sequences, 18% occurring once. Points from the study as a whole: Underestimated sizes of highly expanded clones could result from identical TCR molecules that share a barcode.

Trimming stripped 9 bases from V and 7 bases from J, with 10 bases between. The germline CDR1 and CDR2 sequences are MNHEY and SMNVEV (reference sequence). The CDR3 sequence is 11 residues long. In the sort, naive CD8 T cells were defined as CD8+CD4-CCR7+CD45RA+. The receptor comes from a human donor in good health. Some libraries in this study had Jurkat cell RNA spiked in. The sequenced material came from naive CD8+ T cells from blood, with Jurkat cell RNA spiked in. The subset here: FACS-sorted CD8+CD4-CCR7+CD45RA+ naive T cells. The chain employs TRBV27 and TRBJ2-1, with D maybe TRBD2 (5 bases). CDR3 in DNA: TGTGCCAGTTCTACGGGGAATGAGCAGTTCTTC. Translated, it gives CASSTGNEQFF.